This T cell receptor (beta chain) is drawn from a study of cytomegalovirus exposure and HLA in healthy donors. As regards this clone: Its specificity is unknown.

The J segment lost 3 bases and the V segment lost 7 bases, leaving 3 bases of the junction unmatched. Germline V gene sequence: CDR1 SEHNR, CDR2 FQNEAQ (reference sequence). There are 14 residues in the CDR3. The PCR had 60 Vbeta and 13 Jbeta primers. Some clones are missing from TCRdb's copy, which holds only in-frame ones; the method was immunoSEQ multiplex PCR. The table lists 95,000 to 150,000 clones, over 75% of them singletons. Study-wide results and caveats: Listed as cytomegalovirus-associated were about 160 TCR beta chains. Most of the TCR beta V segments (in an earlier analysis) were productive either about 87% or about 30% of the time.

The specimen was PBMCs. J is TRBJ2-3 and V is TRBV7-9, with 11 nucleotides matching TRBD2. The origin of this receptor is a man aged 18 to 29 in good health and CMV-seropositive. CDR3 nucleotides: TGTGCCAGCACTGGGACTAGCGGAACAGATACGCAGTATTTT. The encoded protein is CASTGTSGTDTQYF.